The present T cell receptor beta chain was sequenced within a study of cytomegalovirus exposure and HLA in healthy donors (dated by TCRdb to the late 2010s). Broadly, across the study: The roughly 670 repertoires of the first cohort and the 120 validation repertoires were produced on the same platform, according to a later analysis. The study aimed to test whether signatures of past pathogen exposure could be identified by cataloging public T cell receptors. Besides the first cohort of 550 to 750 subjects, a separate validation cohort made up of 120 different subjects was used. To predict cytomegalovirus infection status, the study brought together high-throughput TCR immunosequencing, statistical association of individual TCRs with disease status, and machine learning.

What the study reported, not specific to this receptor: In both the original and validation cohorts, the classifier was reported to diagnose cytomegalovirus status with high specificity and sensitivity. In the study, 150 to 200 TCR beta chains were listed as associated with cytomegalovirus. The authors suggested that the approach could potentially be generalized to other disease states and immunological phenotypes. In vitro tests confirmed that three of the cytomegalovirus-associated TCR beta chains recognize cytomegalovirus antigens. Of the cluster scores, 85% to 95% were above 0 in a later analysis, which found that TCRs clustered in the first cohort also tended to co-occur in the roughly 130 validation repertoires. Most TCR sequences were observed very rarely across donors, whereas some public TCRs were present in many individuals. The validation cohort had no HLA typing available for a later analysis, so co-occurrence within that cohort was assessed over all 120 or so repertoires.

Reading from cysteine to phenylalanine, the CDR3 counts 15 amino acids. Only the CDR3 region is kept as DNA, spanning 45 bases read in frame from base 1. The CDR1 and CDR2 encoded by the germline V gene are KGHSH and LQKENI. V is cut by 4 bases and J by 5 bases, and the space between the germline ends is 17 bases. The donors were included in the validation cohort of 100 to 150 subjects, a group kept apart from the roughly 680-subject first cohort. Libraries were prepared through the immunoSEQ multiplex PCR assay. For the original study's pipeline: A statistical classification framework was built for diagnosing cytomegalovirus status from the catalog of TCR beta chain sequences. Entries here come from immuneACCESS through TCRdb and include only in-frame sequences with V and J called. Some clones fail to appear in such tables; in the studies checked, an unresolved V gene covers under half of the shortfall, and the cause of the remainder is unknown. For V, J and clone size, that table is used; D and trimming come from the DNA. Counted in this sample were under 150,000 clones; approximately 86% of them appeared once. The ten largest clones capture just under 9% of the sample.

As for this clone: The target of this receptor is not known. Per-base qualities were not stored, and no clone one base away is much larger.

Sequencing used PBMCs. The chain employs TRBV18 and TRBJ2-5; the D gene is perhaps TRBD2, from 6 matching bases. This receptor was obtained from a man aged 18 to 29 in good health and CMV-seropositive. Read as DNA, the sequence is TGTGCCAGCTCACTTGCCCAAACTAGCTCGGAGACCCAGTACTTC. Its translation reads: CASSLAQTSSETQYF.